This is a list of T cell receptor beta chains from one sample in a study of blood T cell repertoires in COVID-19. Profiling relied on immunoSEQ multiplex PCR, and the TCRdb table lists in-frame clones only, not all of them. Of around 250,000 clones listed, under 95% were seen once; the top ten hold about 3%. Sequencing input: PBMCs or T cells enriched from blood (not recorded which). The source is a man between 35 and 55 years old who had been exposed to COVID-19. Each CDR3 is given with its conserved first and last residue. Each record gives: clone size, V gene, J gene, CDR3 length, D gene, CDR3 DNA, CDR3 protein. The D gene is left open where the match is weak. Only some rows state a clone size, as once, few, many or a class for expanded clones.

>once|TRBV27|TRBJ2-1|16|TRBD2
TGTGCCAGCAGTCCCCCATTGGGACTAGCTTTGGTTGAGCAGTTCTTC
CASSPPLGLALVEQFF
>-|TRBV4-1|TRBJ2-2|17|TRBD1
TGCGCCAGCAGCCGAGATCCCGGGACAGGGAGGACCGGGGAGCTGTTTTTT
CASSRDPGTGRTGELFF
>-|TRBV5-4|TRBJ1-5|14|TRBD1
TGTGCCAGCAGCTTGGGGACAGGGGATCAGCCCCAGCATTTT
CASSLGTGDQPQHF
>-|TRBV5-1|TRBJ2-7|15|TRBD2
TGCGCCAGCAGCTTGACTAGCGCAATTGCCTACGAGCAGTACTTC
CASSLTSAIAYEQYF
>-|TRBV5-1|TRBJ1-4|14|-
TGCGCCAGCAGCCCAATTCGGGGTTCTGAAAAACTGTTTTTT
CASSPIRGSEKLFF
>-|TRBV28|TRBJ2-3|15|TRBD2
TGTGCCAGCAGTTTACCCATGGGAGGGGCAGATACGCAGTATTTT
CASSLPMGGADTQYF
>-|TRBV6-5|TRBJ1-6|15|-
TGTGCCAGCAGTTACTCAGCAGGGGCGGATTCACCCCTCCACTTT
CASSYSAGADSPLHF
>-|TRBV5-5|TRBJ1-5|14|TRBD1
TGTGCCAGCAGCTGGGACAGGGGTGATCAGCCCCAGCATTTT
CASSWDRGDQPQHF
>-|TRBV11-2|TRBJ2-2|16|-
TGTGCCAGCAGCTTAGTAGACGGGAGAGGCACCGGGGAGCTGTTTTTT
CASSLVDGRGTGELFF
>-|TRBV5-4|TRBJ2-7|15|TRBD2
TGTGCCAGCAGCCCCCCGAGCGGGAAGTCCTACGAGCAGTACTTC
CASSPPSGKSYEQYF
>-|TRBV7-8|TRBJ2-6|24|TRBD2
TGTGCCAGCAGCCCGTTTGGTGGCAGGGTAGGAGTACTAGCGGGAGTCCCTGGGGCCAACGTCCTGACTTTC
CASSPFGGRVGVLAGVPGANVLTF
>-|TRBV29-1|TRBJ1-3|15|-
TGCAGCGTTGAAGATTTCGGGACATCTGGAAACACCATATATTTT
CSVEDFGTSGNTIYF
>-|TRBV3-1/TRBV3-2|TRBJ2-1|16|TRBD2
TGTGCCAGCAGCCAAGAGAGGACTAGCGGTTACAATGAGCAGTTCTTC
CASSQERTSGYNEQFF
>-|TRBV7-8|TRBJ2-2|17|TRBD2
TGTGCCAGCAGTCTAGGGTCGGGACTAGCGGGAGGTGGGGAGCTGTTTTTT
CASSLGSGLAGGGELFF
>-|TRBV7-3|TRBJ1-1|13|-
TGTGCCAGCAGTCTACAGGGTAACTCTGAAGCTTTCTTT
CASSLQGNSEAFF
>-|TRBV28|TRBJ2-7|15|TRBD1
TGTGCCAGCACCATGACAGGGGGGAGCTCCTACGAGCAGTACTTC
CASTMTGGSSYEQYF
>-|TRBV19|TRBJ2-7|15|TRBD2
TGTGCCAGTAGTATGACTAGCGGGAGTGACTACGAGCAGTACTTC
CASSMTSGSDYEQYF
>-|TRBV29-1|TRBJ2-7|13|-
TGCAGCGTTGACGGGGGAGGTACCTACGAGCAGTACTTC
CSVDGGGTYEQYF
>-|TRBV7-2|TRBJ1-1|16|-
TGTGCCAGCAGCTTAGGGGAGCTCGGGCTCGGGGCTGAAGCTTTCTTT
CASSLGELGLGAEAFF
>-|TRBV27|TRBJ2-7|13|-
TGTGCCAGCAGTTTGGCGGGAAGGTACGAGCAGTACTTC
CASSLAGRYEQYF
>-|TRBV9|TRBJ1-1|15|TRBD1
TGTGCCAGCAGCGGGGGACAGGGGGCTGTCACTGAAGCTTTCTTT
CASSGGQGAVTEAFF
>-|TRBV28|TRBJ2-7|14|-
TGTGCCAGCAGTCGCCGGGTAGCGGACTACGAGCAGTACTTC
CASSRRVADYEQYF